This is a list of T cell receptor beta chains from one sample in a study of blood T cell repertoires in COVID-19. The assay was immunoSEQ multiplex PCR, and TCRdb's table has in-frame clones only and misses some. The data show approximately 100,000 clones, roughly 86% seen once. Input material: peripheral blood. These receptors all come from a human donor in a cohort sampled during active COVID-19. Both conserved end residues are part of each CDR3. The D gene is left open where the match is weak. Where a row states a size, it is once, few, many or the class of an expanded clone; other rows omit it.

j_call: TRBJ1-4
clone_size: once
d_call: -
v_call: TRBV28
cdr3_nt: TGTGCCAGCAGTTTGACAGCTGCAACTAATGAAAAACTGTTTTTT
cdr3_aa: CASSLTAATNEKLFF

j_call: TRBJ2-1
clone_size: -
d_call: TRBD2
v_call: TRBV7-6
cdr3_nt: TGTGCCAGCAGCCCCACTAGCGGGGGGGCCGGCTCCTACAATGAGCAGTTCTTC
cdr3_aa: CASSPTSGGAGSYNEQFF

j_call: TRBJ2-7
clone_size: once
d_call: -
v_call: TRBV6-6
cdr3_nt: TGTGCCAGCAGCCCTTCCTACGAGCAGTACTTC
cdr3_aa: CASSPSYEQYF

j_call: TRBJ2-7
clone_size: -
d_call: TRBD1
v_call: TRBV5-1
cdr3_nt: TGCGCCAGCAGCCCACAGGGGAGAGGAGACGAGCAGTACTTC
cdr3_aa: CASSPQGRGDEQYF

j_call: TRBJ2-5
clone_size: -
d_call: -
v_call: TRBV6-5
cdr3_nt: TGTGCCAGCGGGGAGGTGACAGGGCAAGAGACCCAGTACTTC
cdr3_aa: CASGEVTGQETQYF

j_call: TRBJ2-1
clone_size: -
d_call: TRBD2
v_call: TRBV20-1
cdr3_nt: TGTGGAGGGGAGGGAGGCAATGAGCAGTTCTTC
cdr3_aa: CGGEGGNEQFF

j_call: TRBJ2-2
clone_size: -
d_call: TRBD1
v_call: TRBV27
cdr3_nt: TGTGCCAGCAGTTTACCCGGGACAGGGGAAGCCGGGGAGCTGTTTTTT
cdr3_aa: CASSLPGTGEAGELFF

j_call: TRBJ1-5
clone_size: -
d_call: TRBD1
v_call: TRBV7-2
cdr3_nt: TGTGCCAGCAGCTTACAGGGGGCATTAAATCAGCCCCAGCATTTT
cdr3_aa: CASSLQGALNQPQHF

j_call: TRBJ2-6
clone_size: -
d_call: -
v_call: TRBV5-4
cdr3_nt: TGTGCCAGCAGCTTGGCAACAGGGCGCTCTGGGGCCAACGTCCTGACTTTC
cdr3_aa: CASSLATGRSGANVLTF

j_call: TRBJ2-3
clone_size: -
d_call: -
v_call: TRBV10-1
cdr3_nt: TGCGCCAGCAGTGAAGGACAGTCGAGCACAGATACGCAGTATTTT
cdr3_aa: CASSEGQSSTDTQYF

j_call: TRBJ1-1
clone_size: -
d_call: TRBD1
v_call: TRBV6-5
cdr3_nt: TGTGCCAGCACCACCGGACAGGACTTTAACACTGAAGCTTTCTTT
cdr3_aa: CASTTGQDFNTEAFF

j_call: TRBJ2-2
clone_size: -
d_call: TRBD2
v_call: TRBV4-3
cdr3_nt: TGCGCCAGCAGCCAAGATAGAATAGCGGGGGGTTTCGTAGGGACCGGGGAGCTGTTTTTT
cdr3_aa: CASSQDRIAGGFVGTGELFF

j_call: TRBJ2-2
clone_size: -
d_call: -
v_call: TRBV13
cdr3_nt: TGTGCCAGCAGCAGAAGGGGTTCCGGGGAGCTGTTTTTT
cdr3_aa: CASSRRGSGELFF

j_call: TRBJ2-7
clone_size: many
d_call: -
v_call: TRBV4-3
cdr3_nt: TGCGCCAGCAGCCAAGATCGGGGGACCGTTACCTACGAGCAGTACTTC
cdr3_aa: CASSQDRGTVTYEQYF

j_call: TRBJ1-6
clone_size: -
d_call: TRBD1
v_call: TRBV3-1/TRBV3-2
cdr3_nt: TGTGCCAGCAGCCCACAGGGGTATAATTCACCCCTCCACTTT
cdr3_aa: CASSPQGYNSPLHF

j_call: TRBJ2-1
clone_size: -
d_call: TRBD2
v_call: TRBV6-5
cdr3_nt: TGTGCCAGCAAATCTAGCGGGCAATTCTGGTTCTTC
cdr3_aa: CASKSSGQFWFF

j_call: TRBJ2-6
clone_size: few
d_call: TRBD2
v_call: TRBV6-2/TRBV6-3
cdr3_nt: TGTGCCAGCAGTTACTCGGGGGGGAGCTCTGGGGCCAACGTCCTGACTTTC
cdr3_aa: CASSYSGGSSGANVLTF

j_call: TRBJ1-1
clone_size: -
d_call: -
v_call: TRBV19
cdr3_nt: TGTGCCAGTACCCCAGGTGGAATAGTGAACACTGAAGCTTTCTTT
cdr3_aa: CASTPGGIVNTEAFF

j_call: TRBJ1-1
clone_size: few
d_call: -
v_call: TRBV12-3/TRBV12-4
cdr3_nt: TGTGCCAGCAGTTTAGGGACAGAAGCTTTCTTT
cdr3_aa: CASSLGTEAFF

j_call: TRBJ2-3
clone_size: -
d_call: -
v_call: TRBV3-1/TRBV3-2
cdr3_nt: TGTGCCAGCAGCCAAGCATCGGGCACAGATACGCAGTATTTT
cdr3_aa: CASSQASGTDTQYF

j_call: TRBJ1-2
clone_size: -
d_call: -
v_call: TRBV10-3
cdr3_nt: TGTGCCATCAGTGGGGGGGGGATCTATGGCTACACCTTC
cdr3_aa: CAISGGGIYGYTF

j_call: TRBJ2-7
clone_size: -
d_call: -
v_call: TRBV18
cdr3_nt: TGTGCCAGCTCACAGGGAGGTGATTACGAGCAGTACTTC
cdr3_aa: CASSQGGDYEQYF

j_call: TRBJ1-6
clone_size: -
d_call: -
v_call: TRBV6-5
cdr3_nt: TGTGCCAGCGAGGAGTCCTATAATTCACCCCTCCACTTT
cdr3_aa: CASEESYNSPLHF

j_call: TRBJ2-3
clone_size: -
d_call: TRBD2
v_call: TRBV7-3
cdr3_nt: TGTGCCAGCAGCGCCACTAGCGGGAGACCATCTGGTACGCAGTATTTT
cdr3_aa: CASSATSGRPSGTQYF

j_call: TRBJ2-2
clone_size: -
d_call: TRBD1
v_call: TRBV13
cdr3_nt: TGTGCCAGCAGCTTAGTGGGACAGGCGAACACCGGGGAGCTGTTTTTT
cdr3_aa: CASSLVGQANTGELFF

j_call: TRBJ2-3
clone_size: -
d_call: -
v_call: TRBV18
cdr3_nt: TGTGCCAGCTCCCCCAACACAGATACGCAGTATTTT
cdr3_aa: CASSPNTDTQYF

j_call: TRBJ2-7
clone_size: -
d_call: -
v_call: TRBV4-3
cdr3_nt: TGCGCCAGCAGCCAAGATCCAGGGATCGACGAGCAGTACTTC
cdr3_aa: CASSQDPGIDEQYF

j_call: TRBJ2-3
clone_size: -
d_call: -
v_call: TRBV10-3
cdr3_nt: TGTGCCATCAGTTCCCCAGGGGGGTTCTTCACAGATACGCAGTATTTT
cdr3_aa: CAISSPGGFFTDTQYF

j_call: TRBJ2-7
clone_size: -
d_call: TRBD2
v_call: TRBV7-9
cdr3_nt: TGTGCCAGCACCTCGGCTAGCGGGTGGGACGAGCAGTACTTC
cdr3_aa: CASTSASGWDEQYF

j_call: TRBJ1-4
clone_size: -
d_call: TRBD1
v_call: TRBV2
cdr3_nt: TGTGCCAGCGCAAGGGACAGAAATAATGAAAAACTGTTTTTT
cdr3_aa: CASARDRNNEKLFF

j_call: TRBJ1-4
clone_size: -
d_call: -
v_call: TRBV15
cdr3_nt: TGTGCCACCAGCAGAGATTCGGGAGGAAATGAAAAACTGTTTTTT
cdr3_aa: CATSRDSGGNEKLFF

j_call: TRBJ2-5
clone_size: -
d_call: -
v_call: TRBV19
cdr3_nt: TGTGCCAGTAGTATGGAGGGCTTCATGCTATCAATCCCTGAAGAGACCCAGTACTTC
cdr3_aa: CASSMEGFMLSIPEETQYF

j_call: TRBJ2-7
clone_size: -
d_call: TRBD1
v_call: TRBV5-6
cdr3_nt: TGTGCCAGCAGCCCTGGTTACAGGGGTTACGAGCAGTACTTC
cdr3_aa: CASSPGYRGYEQYF

j_call: TRBJ1-2
clone_size: -
d_call: -
v_call: TRBV27
cdr3_nt: TGTGCCAGCAGTTTGCGGGGTCCCCTCTATGGCTACACCTTC
cdr3_aa: CASSLRGPLYGYTF

j_call: TRBJ2-5
clone_size: -
d_call: -
v_call: TRBV6-5
cdr3_nt: TGTGCCAGCAGTTTTGGACTGGGGGAGACCCAGTACTTC
cdr3_aa: CASSFGLGETQYF

j_call: TRBJ1-5
clone_size: -
d_call: -
v_call: TRBV28
cdr3_nt: TGTGCCAGCAGTACTCCCCCCTCTGGGGCCAACAATCAGCCCCAGCATTTT
cdr3_aa: CASSTPPSGANNQPQHF

j_call: TRBJ1-2
clone_size: -
d_call: -
v_call: TRBV5-1
cdr3_nt: TGCGCCAGCAGCTCCCGGGACAAACACGGCTACACCTTC
cdr3_aa: CASSSRDKHGYTF

j_call: TRBJ1-1
clone_size: -
d_call: TRBD1
v_call: TRBV7-8
cdr3_nt: TGTGCCAGCAGCTTCGACAGGGGAACTGAAGCTTTCTTT
cdr3_aa: CASSFDRGTEAFF

j_call: TRBJ1-2
clone_size: once
d_call: -
v_call: TRBV30
cdr3_nt: TGTGCCTGGAGTGTCCAGGGCTATGGCTACACCTTC
cdr3_aa: CAWSVQGYGYTF

j_call: TRBJ2-3
clone_size: once
d_call: TRBD2
v_call: TRBV27
cdr3_nt: TGTGCCAGCAGTTTCCCGGGGGGTACGCAGTATTTT
cdr3_aa: CASSFPGGTQYF

j_call: TRBJ2-2
clone_size: -
d_call: TRBD1
v_call: TRBV4-3
cdr3_nt: TGCGCCAGCAGCCAAGGTTGGGGACAGGGATTGGCGGAGCTGTTTTTT
cdr3_aa: CASSQGWGQGLAELFF

j_call: TRBJ2-7
clone_size: -
d_call: TRBD2
v_call: TRBV12-3/TRBV12-4
cdr3_nt: TGTGCCAGCAGGTTAGCGGGGCCGTACGAGCAGTACTTC
cdr3_aa: CASRLAGPYEQYF

j_call: TRBJ2-7
clone_size: -
d_call: -
v_call: TRBV5-6
cdr3_nt: TGTGCCAGCAGCTTGGCATCCGAGCAGTACTTC
cdr3_aa: CASSLASEQYF

j_call: TRBJ1-2
clone_size: many
d_call: -
v_call: TRBV7-8
cdr3_nt: TGTGCCAGCAGCGCCAGGGATGGCTACACCTTC
cdr3_aa: CASSARDGYTF

j_call: TRBJ2-1
clone_size: -
d_call: TRBD1
v_call: TRBV7-2
cdr3_nt: TGTGCCAGCAGCTTAGAGACAGGGGGGTACAATGAGCAGTTCTTC
cdr3_aa: CASSLETGGYNEQFF

j_call: TRBJ1-4
clone_size: -
d_call: -
v_call: TRBV5-1
cdr3_nt: TGCGCCAGCAGCTTGGCGTTCGTATCGGGTATGGGTAATGAAAAACTGTTTTTT
cdr3_aa: CASSLAFVSGMGNEKLFF

j_call: TRBJ2-1
clone_size: -
d_call: TRBD1
v_call: TRBV19
cdr3_nt: TGTGCCAGTAGTAAGGACAGGTACTGGGATGAGCAGTTCTTC
cdr3_aa: CASSKDRYWDEQFF

j_call: TRBJ2-3
clone_size: -
d_call: TRBD2
v_call: TRBV19
cdr3_nt: TGTGCCACAGCGGGGGGGGGTCAAGATACGCAGTATTTT
cdr3_aa: CATAGGGQDTQYF

j_call: TRBJ1-1
clone_size: -
d_call: -
v_call: TRBV10-3
cdr3_nt: TGTGCCATCAAGTGGGGCGGTGGGAAACGGGGGACTGAAGCTTTCTTT
cdr3_aa: CAIKWGGGKRGTEAFF

j_call: TRBJ2-5
clone_size: -
d_call: -
v_call: TRBV11-2
cdr3_nt: TGTGCCAGCAGCTTAGTGTTCGGTTTGGTGGACCAAGAGACCCAGTACTTC
cdr3_aa: CASSLVFGLVDQETQYF

j_call: TRBJ1-1
clone_size: -
d_call: TRBD1
v_call: TRBV30
cdr3_nt: TGTGCCTGGGACAGGGGACTGGGGACTGAAGCTTTCTTT
cdr3_aa: CAWDRGLGTEAFF

j_call: TRBJ1-5
clone_size: few
d_call: -
v_call: TRBV7-9
cdr3_nt: TGTGCCAGCAGCTTAGGGGGGCATGCTCAGCCCCAGCATTTT
cdr3_aa: CASSLGGHAQPQHF

j_call: TRBJ2-1
clone_size: few
d_call: -
v_call: TRBV5-6
cdr3_nt: TGTGCCAGCAGCTTGACAGGGTCCCACAATGAGCAGTTCTTC
cdr3_aa: CASSLTGSHNEQFF